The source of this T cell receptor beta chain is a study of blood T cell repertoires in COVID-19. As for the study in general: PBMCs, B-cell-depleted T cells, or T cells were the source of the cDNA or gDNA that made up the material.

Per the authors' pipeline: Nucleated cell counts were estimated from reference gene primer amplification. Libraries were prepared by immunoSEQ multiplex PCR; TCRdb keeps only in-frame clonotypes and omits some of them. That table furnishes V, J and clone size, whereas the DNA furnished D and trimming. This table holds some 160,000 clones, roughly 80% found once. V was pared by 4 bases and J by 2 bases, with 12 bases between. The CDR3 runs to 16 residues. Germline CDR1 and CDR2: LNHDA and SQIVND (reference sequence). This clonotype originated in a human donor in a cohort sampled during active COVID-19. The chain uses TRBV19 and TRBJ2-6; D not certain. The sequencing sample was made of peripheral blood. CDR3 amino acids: CASSTYPAAGANVLTF. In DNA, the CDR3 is TGTGCCAGTAGTACGTACCCCGCGGCTGGGGCCAACGTCCTGACTTTC.